This TCR beta chain appears in the sequencing data of a study of T cells in Graves' hyperthyroidism and ophthalmopathy. The wider study: Peripheral blood collection took place at initial diagnosis, before any treatment.

Trimming removed 0 bases from V and 5 bases from J, with 19 bases in between. This CDR3 is 17 amino acids long. The germline V gene has CDR1 SGHDN and CDR2 FVKESK. Patients were aged 18 to 65, had disease duration under 2 months, and had newly diagnosed hyperthyroidism. The sample holds many counts of this clonotype. What it binds is unknown. General observations from the study: In the blood, most expanded thyroid clonotypes above 0.001 appeared as well. Ophthalmopathy got predicted by the model a median about six months before its onset.

RNA transcripts gave rise to amplified TCR beta CDR3 regions. HTBI primers were employed in a first-round RT-PCR of the TCR CDR3. TCRdb passed the multiplex PCR reads through MiXCR, listing each CDR3 protein once. The sample contains around 720,000 distinct CDR3 sequences, around a third of which appear only once. The sequenced sample was blood. The sequence came from a middle-aged woman with Graves' hyperthyroidism. This chain connects TRBV14 to TRBJ2-5; D unclear. CDR3 in amino acids: CASSQETIGSVGETQYF. The CDR3 region has the DNA TGTGCCAGCAGCCAAGAAACGATCGGCAGTGTAGGGGAGACCCAGTACTTC.